This passage covers 4 T cell receptor beta chains from one sample sequenced in a study of blood T cell repertoires in COVID-19. Clones were sequenced by immunoSEQ multiplex PCR, and TCRdb holds only the in-frame ones, with some missing. The sample lists 85,000 to 130,000 clones, 60% to 80% seen once, with 0.75% to 1% in the top ten. Sequencing input: peripheral blood. These receptors were collected from a human donor with acute or convalescent COVID-19. The donor label of this sample is uncertain.

This chain joins TRBV5-1 and TRBJ1-4, with 8 nucleotides matching TRBD1. Germline V gene sequence: CDR1 SGHRS, CDR2 YFSETQ. The CDR3 consists of 16 residues. V lost 4 bases and J lost 0; bases outside the gene matches: 5. CDR3 loop: CASSPDRATTNEKLFF. The CDR3 region has the DNA TGCGCCAGCAGCCCGGACAGGGCCACAACTAATGAAAAACTGTTTTTT.

The chain combines TRBV4-1 with TRBJ1-3; D uncertain. This CDR3 spans 16 amino acids. The germline V gene has CDR1 MGHRA and CDR2 YSYEKL. V was clipped by 8 bases and J by 1 base, with 18 bases between them. Here the CDR3 reads CASQDSPTVSGNTIYF. CDR3 nucleotide sequence: TGCGCCAGCCAGGACTCTCCAACCGTATCTGGAAACACCATATATTTT.

This clone was found a few times. The V gene is TRBV10-2, the J gene TRBJ2-3, with TRBD2 matching over 9 bases. V was pared by 0 bases and J by 1 base, with 5 bases of the junction left unmatched. The CDR3 runs to 17 residues. Germline CDR1 is WSHSY and CDR2 is SAAADI. The CDR3 is CASSESIGGGGTDTQYF. CDR3 nucleotides: TGCGCCAGCAGTGAGTCGATCGGCGGGGGGGGCACAGATACGCAGTATTTT.

The chain combines TRBV28 with TRBJ1-2; 7 bases are a match to TRBD1. Germline V gene data show CDR1 as MDHEN and CDR2 as SYDVKM. V lost 6 bases, J lost 4 bases, and 8 bases stayed unmatched. The CDR3 is 14 amino acids. CDR3 bases: TGTGCCAGCAGGGTCGGACAGGTGTTCTATGGCTACACCTTC. Its translation: CASRVGQVFYGYTF.